This TCR beta chain was sequenced in a study of graft-versus-host responses after intestinal transplantation. Only in-frame clones appear in the TCRdb table, and some are missing; sequencing was by immunoSEQ multiplex PCR. The data show 80,000 to 100,000 clones, 92% seen once. Per germline, CDR1 SGHTA and CDR2 FQGNSA. V lost 5 bases and J lost 5, with 21 bases in between. The CDR3 extends over 16 amino acids. Of note for this clone: The antigen remains unidentified.

The chain combines TRBV7-2 with TRBJ2-5; possible D gene TRBD2, 6 bases. The TCR was taken from a human donor who was the organ donor for an intestinal transplant. Source: unstimulated CD8+ T cells sorted from spleen or lymph node cells, taken before transplant. CDR3 bases: TGTGCCAGCAGCCCCCGGACGCATTTCCGGGGGGAGACCCAGTACTTC. The encoded protein is CASSPRTHFRGETQYF.